Listed below are T cell receptor beta chains from one sample, sequenced in a study of OX40 agonist ivuxolimab in advanced cancers. Assay used: immunoSEQ multiplex PCR; TCRdb lists only in-frame clones, some missing. The data hold some 51,000 clones, with more than 75% observed a single time. Sequenced material: CD4+ or CD8+ T cells sorted from blood, taken in a trial of the OX40 agonist ivuxolimab. The receptors stem from an adult with an advanced solid tumor such as melanoma, head and neck, liver or kidney cancer. CDR3s include the opening cysteine and the closing phenylalanine or tryptophan. The D gene is left open where the match is weak. Size tells how often a clone was seen (once, few, many) or the class of an expanded clone, and some rows leave it out.

v_call	clone_size	d_call	j_call	cdr3_nt	cdr3_aa
TRBV5-4	few	TRBD2	TRBJ2-7	TGTGCCAGCAGCCCGGGCTCGGGGGAGGGTTCCTACGAGCAGTACTTC	CASSPGSGEGSYEQYF
TRBV7-3	-	-	TRBJ2-1	TGTGCCAGCAGCTTAGCCGGGAACAATGAGCAGTTCTTC	CASSLAGNNEQFF
TRBV19	-	-	TRBJ2-5	TGTGCCAGTAGTCCTCGGGTCCAAGAGACCCAGTACTTC	CASSPRVQETQYF
TRBV5-8	once	TRBD2	TRBJ2-5	TGTGCCAGCACGTGGGGACTAGGTGTTCAAGAGACCCAGTACTTC	CASTWGLGVQETQYF
TRBV6-1	-	-	TRBJ2-7	TGTGCCATCAGTGACCCATACTACGAGCAGTACTTC	CAISDPYYEQYF
TRBV5-1	-	-	TRBJ1-1	TGCGCCAGCAGCTCCCTTCCGGCCACTGAAGCTTTCTTT	CASSSLPATEAFF
TRBV2	-	-	TRBJ2-3	TGTGCCAGCAGTGATCAGGGCCAGGGTTTAATCACAGATACGCAGTATTTT	CASSDQGQGLITDTQYF
TRBV27	once	TRBD2	TRBJ2-3	TGTGCCAGCAGTCCACTAGCGGGAGGTGGAGATACGCAGTATTTT	CASSPLAGGGDTQYF
TRBV2	once	-	TRBJ1-2	TGTGCCAGCACCGAACGGGCGGGTGGGGTTGTCTATGGCTACACCTTC	CASTERAGGVVYGYTF
TRBV20-1	-	-	TRBJ2-1	TGCAGCGGGTGGGTCTACAATGAGCAGTTCTTC	CSGWVYNEQFF